Included here is one T cell receptor (beta chain) sequence, with context. Its antigen remains undetermined. Qualities for individual bases were not recorded, and no much larger clone is one base off. Library creation used PCR. The data were produced on an Illumina HiSeq 2500. TCR libraries were prepared with molecular barcoding, using unique molecular identifiers to normalize TCRbeta repertoire quantification. TCRdb cleaned the public reads at Q25 with fastp, built clones with MiXCR and kept in-frame beta chains. When rows share a CDR3 protein, they turn into one entry using the most common DNA and genes. This sample holds under 450,000 distinct CDR3 sequences; 13% were observed only once. Clones ranked in the top ten supply approximately 4.2% of the sample. V loses 1 base of germline sequence and J loses 3 bases, and the interval between the two ends is 8 bases. In the germline V gene (reference sequence), CDR1 corresponds to LGHDT and CDR2 to YNNKEL. Spanning cysteine to phenylalanine, the CDR3 consists of 14 amino acids. Only the CDR3 DNA stays, 42 bases, in frame from base 1.

The entry originates in a study of T-cell reconstitution after alpha-beta-depleted transplantation in children (dated by TCRdb to the mid-2010s). Study-wide context: Using TCR repertoire profiling, the study quantitatively followed how T-cell immune reconstitution unfolded in children after TCRalphabeta/CD19-depleted allogeneic hematopoietic cell transplantation.

The sequenced sample was PBMCs, obtained from the stem cell graft. The sequence was collected from a human donor who donated a stem cell graft to a child with Fanconi anemia. Recombination joined TRBV3-1 with TRBJ2-3; the D gene cannot be resolved reliably. The nucleotides read TGTGCCAGCAGCCAAGTGGCAGCAACAGATACGCAGTATTTT. Its protein reads: CASSQVAATDTQYF.